The T cell receptor (beta chain) under discussion was sequenced for a study of memory CD4+ T cells and cytomegalovirus serostatus. Single viable CD3+CD4+CD8-CD45RO+ cells were sorted as the memory CD4+ T cells. Serum IgG to CMV pp150, pp28, p38 and p52 defined serostatus. Positive selection with CD4 microbeads enriched total CD4+ T cells. Study conclusions and caveats: Of around 160 reported CMV TCRbeta sequences, under 70 were found in memory CD4+ repertoires.

This CDR3 is 16 amino acids long. V lost 6 bases to trimming and J lost 1 base, with 15 bases between them. From germline, CDR1 is LNHNV and CDR2 YYDKDF (reference sequence). Some clones are missing from TCRdb's copy, which holds only in-frame ones; the method was immunoSEQ multiplex PCR. This sample yields tens of thousands of clones, of which 76% are seen a single time; approximately 6.5% belongs to the top ten. This clone was picked up a small number of times. What it binds is unknown. The source is an adult in good health and CMV-seronegative. This chain links TRBV15 with TRBJ2-2; tentatively, D is TRBD2 (5 bases). The sequencing input was memory CD4+ T cells from blood. The CDR3 DNA reads TGTGCCACCAGTTTGACGGCGGGTTGGAACACCGGGGAGCTGTTTTTT. Its translation is CATSLTAGWNTGELFF.